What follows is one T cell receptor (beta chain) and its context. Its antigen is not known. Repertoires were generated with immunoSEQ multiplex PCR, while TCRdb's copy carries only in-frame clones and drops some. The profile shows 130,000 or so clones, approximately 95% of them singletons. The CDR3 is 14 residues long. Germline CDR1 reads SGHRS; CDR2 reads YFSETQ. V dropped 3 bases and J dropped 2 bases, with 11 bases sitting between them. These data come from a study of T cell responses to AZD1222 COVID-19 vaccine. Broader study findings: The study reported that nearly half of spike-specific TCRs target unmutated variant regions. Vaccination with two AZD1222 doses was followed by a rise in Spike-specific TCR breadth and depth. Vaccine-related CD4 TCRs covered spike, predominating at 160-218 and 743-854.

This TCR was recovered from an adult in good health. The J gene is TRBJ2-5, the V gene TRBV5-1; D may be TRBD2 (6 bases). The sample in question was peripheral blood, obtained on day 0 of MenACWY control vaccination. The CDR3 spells CASSWSSGQETQYF. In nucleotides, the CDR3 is TGCGCCAGCAGCTGGAGTAGCGGACAAGAGACCCAGTACTTC.